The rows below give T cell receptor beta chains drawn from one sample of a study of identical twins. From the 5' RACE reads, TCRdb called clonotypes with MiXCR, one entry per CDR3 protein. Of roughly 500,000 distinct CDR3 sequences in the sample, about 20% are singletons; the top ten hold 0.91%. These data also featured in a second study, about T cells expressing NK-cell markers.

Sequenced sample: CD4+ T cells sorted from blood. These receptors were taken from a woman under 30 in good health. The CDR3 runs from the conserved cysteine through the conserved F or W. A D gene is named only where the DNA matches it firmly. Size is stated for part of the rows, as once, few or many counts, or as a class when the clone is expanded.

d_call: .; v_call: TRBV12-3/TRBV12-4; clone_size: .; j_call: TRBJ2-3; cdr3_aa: CASRATHSTDTQYF; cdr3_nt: TGTGCCAGCAGGGCGACGCACAGCACAGATACGCAGTATTTT
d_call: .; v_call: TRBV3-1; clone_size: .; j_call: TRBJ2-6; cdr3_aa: CASRPRSDLHSGANVLTF; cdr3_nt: TGTGCCAGCAGGCCACGTTCGGATCTGCACTCTGGGGCCAACGTCCTGACTTTC
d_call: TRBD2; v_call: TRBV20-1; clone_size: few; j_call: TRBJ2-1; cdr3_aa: CSARDRRGGFYNEQFF; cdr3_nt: TGCAGTGCTAGAGATCGACGGGGGGGATTCTACAATGAGCAGTTCTTC
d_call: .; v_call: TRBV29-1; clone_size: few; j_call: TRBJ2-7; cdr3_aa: CSVGSGTGITEQYF; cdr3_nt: TGCAGCGTAGGATCCGGGACGGGGATTACTGAGCAGTACTTC
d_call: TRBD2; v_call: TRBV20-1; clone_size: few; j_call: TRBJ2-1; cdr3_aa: CSATSGKGSYNEQFF; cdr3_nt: TGCAGTGCTACTAGCGGGAAGGGATCCTACAATGAGCAGTTCTTC
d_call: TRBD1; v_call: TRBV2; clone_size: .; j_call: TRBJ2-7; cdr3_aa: CASGRDRGPYEQYF; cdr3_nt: TGTGCCAGCGGGAGGGACAGGGGGCCCTACGAGCAGTACTTC
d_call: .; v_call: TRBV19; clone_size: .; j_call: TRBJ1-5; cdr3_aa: CASSKSWDSNQPQHF; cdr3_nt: TGTGCCAGTAGCAAGTCGTGGGATAGCAATCAGCCCCAGCATTTT
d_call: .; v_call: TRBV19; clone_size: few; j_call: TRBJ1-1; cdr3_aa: CASSIGTHRGGEAFF; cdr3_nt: TGTGCCAGTAGTATAGGCACCCATAGAGGGGGTGAAGCTTTCTTT
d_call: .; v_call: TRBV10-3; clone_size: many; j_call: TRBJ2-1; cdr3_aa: CAISVGSSYNEQFF; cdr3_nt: TGTGCCATCAGTGTCGGGAGCTCCTACAATGAGCAGTTCTTC
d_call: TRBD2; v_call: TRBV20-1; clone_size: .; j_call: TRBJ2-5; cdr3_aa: CSAIRLAEYQETQYF; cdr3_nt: TGCAGTGCTATTCGACTAGCGGAATACCAAGAGACCCAGTACTTC
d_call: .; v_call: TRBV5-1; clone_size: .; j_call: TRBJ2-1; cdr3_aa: CASSLGSGGGYNEQFF; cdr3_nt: TGCGCCAGCAGCTTGGGATCGGGGGGCGGCTACAATGAGCAGTTCTTC
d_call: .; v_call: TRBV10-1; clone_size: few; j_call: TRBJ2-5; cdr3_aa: CASTRGLGETQYF; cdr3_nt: TGCGCGTCCACCCGCGGGCTGGGGGAGACCCAGTACTTC
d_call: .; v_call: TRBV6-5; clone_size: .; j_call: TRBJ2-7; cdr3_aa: CASSYSATRQQYF; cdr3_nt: TGTGCCAGCAGTTACTCAGCAACAAGGCAGCAGTACTTC
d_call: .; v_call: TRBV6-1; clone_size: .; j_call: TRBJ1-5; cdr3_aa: CASSRGEGLGQPQHF; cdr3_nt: TGTGCCAGCAGTCGTGGGGAAGGGTTGGGTCAGCCCCAGCATTTT
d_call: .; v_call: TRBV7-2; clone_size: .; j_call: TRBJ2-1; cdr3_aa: CASSLSINPGYNEQFF; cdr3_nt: TGTGCCAGCAGCTTATCGATAAATCCGGGGTACAATGAGCAGTTCTTC
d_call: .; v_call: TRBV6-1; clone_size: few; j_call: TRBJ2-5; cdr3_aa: CASSAQGGRETQYF; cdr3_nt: TGTGCCAGCAGCGCACAGGGGGGGAGAGAGACCCAGTACTTC
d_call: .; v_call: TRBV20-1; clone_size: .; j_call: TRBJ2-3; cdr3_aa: CSARGEEGQDTQYF; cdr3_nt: TGCAGTGCTAGGGGCGAAGAGGGCCAAGATACGCAGTATTTT
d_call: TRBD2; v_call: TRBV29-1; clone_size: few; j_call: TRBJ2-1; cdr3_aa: CSAHGASGTLYNEQFF; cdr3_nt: TGCAGCGCCCACGGCGCTAGCGGTACACTCTACAATGAGCAGTTCTTC
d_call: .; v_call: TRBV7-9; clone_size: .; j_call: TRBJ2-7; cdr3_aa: CASSLRQGPVEQYF; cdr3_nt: TGTGCCAGCAGCTTACGGCAGGGGCCCGTCGAGCAGTACTTC
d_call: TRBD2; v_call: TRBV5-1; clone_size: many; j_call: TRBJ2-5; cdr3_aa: CASSLGLAGEETQYF; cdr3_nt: TGTGCCAGCAGTCTCGGACTAGCGGGGGAAGAGACCCAGTACTTC
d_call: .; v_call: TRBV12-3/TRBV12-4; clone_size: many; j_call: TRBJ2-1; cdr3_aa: CASSSTPEQFF; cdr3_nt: TGTGCCAGCAGCTCGACGCCTGAGCAGTTCTTC
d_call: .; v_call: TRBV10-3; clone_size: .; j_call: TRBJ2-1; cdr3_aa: CAISESVGGSSYNEQFF; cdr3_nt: TGTGCCATCAGTGAGTCTGTCGGCGGCAGCTCCTACAATGAGCAGTTCTTC
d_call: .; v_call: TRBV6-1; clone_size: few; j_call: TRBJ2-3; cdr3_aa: CASTPETISSTDTQYF; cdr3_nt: TGTGCCAGCACCCCAGAGACCATCTCTAGCACAGATACGCAGTATTTT
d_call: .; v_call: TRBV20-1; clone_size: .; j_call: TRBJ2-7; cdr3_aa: CSATRPLYEQYF; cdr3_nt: TGCAGTGCTACAAGGCCCCTCTACGAGCAGTACTTC
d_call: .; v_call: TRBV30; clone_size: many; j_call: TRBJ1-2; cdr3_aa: CALDGAGKPRGYTF; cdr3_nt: TGTGCCCTGGACGGGGCTGGGAAACCTCGAGGCTACACCTTC
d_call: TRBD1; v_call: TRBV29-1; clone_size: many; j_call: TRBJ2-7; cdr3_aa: CSVEDPGGEQYF; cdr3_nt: TGCAGCGTTGAGGACCCAGGGGGAGAGCAGTACTTC
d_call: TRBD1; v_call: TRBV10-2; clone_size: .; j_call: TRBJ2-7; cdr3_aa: CASSQGTGVSYEQYF; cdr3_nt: TGCGCCAGCAGCCAAGGGACAGGGGTGTCCTACGAGCAGTACTTC
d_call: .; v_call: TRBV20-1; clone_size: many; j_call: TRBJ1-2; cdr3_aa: CSARQDTYYGYTF; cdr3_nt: TGCAGTGCCCGTCAGGACACTTACTATGGCTACACCTTC
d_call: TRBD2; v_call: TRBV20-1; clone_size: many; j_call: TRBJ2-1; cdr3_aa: CSAREPSGGADEQFF; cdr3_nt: TGCAGTGCTAGAGAGCCTAGCGGGGGGGCCGATGAGCAGTTCTTC
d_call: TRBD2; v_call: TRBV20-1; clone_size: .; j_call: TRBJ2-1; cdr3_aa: CSARYSGRAYNEQFF; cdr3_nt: TGCAGTGCTAGGTATAGCGGGAGGGCGTACAATGAGCAGTTCTTC
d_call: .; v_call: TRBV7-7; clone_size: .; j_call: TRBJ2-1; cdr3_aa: CASSSATDSNNEQFF; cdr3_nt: TGTGCCAGCAGCTCAGCGACAGATTCAAACAATGAGCAGTTCTTC
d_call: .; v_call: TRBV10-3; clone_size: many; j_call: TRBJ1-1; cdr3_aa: CATMARVVANTEAFF; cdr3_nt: TGTGCCACCATGGCCCGGGTAGTGGCGAACACTGAAGCTTTCTTT
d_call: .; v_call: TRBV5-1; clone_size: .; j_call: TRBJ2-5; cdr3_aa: CASRGEGGETQYF; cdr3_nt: TGCGCCAGCAGAGGCGAGGGCGGAGAGACCCAGTACTTC
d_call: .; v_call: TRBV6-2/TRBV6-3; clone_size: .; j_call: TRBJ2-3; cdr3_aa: CASTTRRRDTQYF; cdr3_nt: TGTGCCAGCACCACAAGGCGGCGGGATACGCAGTATTTT
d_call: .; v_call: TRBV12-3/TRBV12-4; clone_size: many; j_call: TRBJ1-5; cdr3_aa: CASSLGGYSNQPQHF; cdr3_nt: TGTGCCAGCAGCTTAGGAGGGTACAGCAATCAGCCCCAGCATTTT
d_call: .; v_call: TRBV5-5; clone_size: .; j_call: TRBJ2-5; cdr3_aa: CASSLGGGGKTQYF; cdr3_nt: TGTGCCAGCAGCTTGGGTGGAGGAGGGAAGACCCAGTACTTC
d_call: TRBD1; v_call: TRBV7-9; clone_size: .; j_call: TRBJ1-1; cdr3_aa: CASRQGTGVTEAFF; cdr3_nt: TGTGCCAGCAGACAAGGCACAGGGGTCACTGAAGCTTTCTTT
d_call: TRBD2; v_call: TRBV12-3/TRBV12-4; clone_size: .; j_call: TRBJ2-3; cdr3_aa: CASRGLGGSLTDTQYF; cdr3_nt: TGTGCCAGCAGAGGACTAGGAGGTAGTCTCACAGATACGCAGTATTTT
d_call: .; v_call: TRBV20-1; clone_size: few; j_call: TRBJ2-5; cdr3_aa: CSARSGVETQYF; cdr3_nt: TGCAGTGCTAGGTCGGGTGTCGAGACCCAGTACTTC
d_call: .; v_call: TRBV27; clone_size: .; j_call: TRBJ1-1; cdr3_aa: CASSRPNRENAFF; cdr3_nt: TGTGCCAGCAGTAGACCTAACCGGGAAAACGCTTTCTTT
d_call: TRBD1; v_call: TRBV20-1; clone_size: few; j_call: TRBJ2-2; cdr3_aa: CSALTPQGADTGELFF; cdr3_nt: TGCAGTGCGCTAACCCCACAGGGGGCCGACACCGGGGAGCTGTTTTTT
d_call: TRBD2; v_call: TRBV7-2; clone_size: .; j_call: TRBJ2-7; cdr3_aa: CASSQTLSSGSYEQYF; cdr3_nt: TGTGCCAGCAGCCAAACCCTAAGTAGCGGGAGCTACGAGCAGTACTTC
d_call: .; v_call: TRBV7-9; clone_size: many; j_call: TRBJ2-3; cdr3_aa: CASSPKWADTQYF; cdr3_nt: TGTGCCAGCAGCCCTAAATGGGCAGATACGCAGTATTTT
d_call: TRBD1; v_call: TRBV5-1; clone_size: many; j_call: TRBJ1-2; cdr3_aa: CASRPSLGQATYGYTF; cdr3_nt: TGCGCCAGCAGACCCTCCCTGGGACAGGCTACCTATGGCTACACCTTC
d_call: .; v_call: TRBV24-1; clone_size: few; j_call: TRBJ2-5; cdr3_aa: CATSDSSGGTQYF; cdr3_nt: TGTGCCACCAGTGATTCGTCCGGGGGGACCCAGTACTTC
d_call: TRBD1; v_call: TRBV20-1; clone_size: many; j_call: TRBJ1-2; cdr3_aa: CSALPGQGYGYTF; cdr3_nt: TGCAGTGCACTACCGGGACAGGGCTATGGCTACACCTTC
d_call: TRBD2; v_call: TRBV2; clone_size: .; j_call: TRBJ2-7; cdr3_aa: CASRDGLARSYEQYF; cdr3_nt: TGTGCCAGCAGAGACGGACTAGCGCGCTCCTACGAGCAGTACTTC
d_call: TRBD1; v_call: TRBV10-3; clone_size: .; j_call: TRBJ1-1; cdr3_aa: CAISGTGDSTEAFF; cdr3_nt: TGTGCCATCAGCGGGACAGGGGATTCGACTGAAGCTTTCTTT
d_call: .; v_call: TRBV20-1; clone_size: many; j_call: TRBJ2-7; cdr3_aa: CSARQGPYEQYF; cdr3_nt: TGCAGTGCTAGACAGGGCCCCTACGAGCAGTACTTC
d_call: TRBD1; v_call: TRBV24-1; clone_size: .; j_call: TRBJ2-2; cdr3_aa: CATGDRASTGELFF; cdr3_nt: TGTGCCACCGGGGACAGGGCGAGCACCGGGGAGCTGTTTTTT
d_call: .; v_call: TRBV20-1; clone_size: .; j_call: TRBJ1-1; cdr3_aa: CSGKGRGGTEAFF; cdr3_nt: TGCAGTGGTAAGGGCAGGGGTGGCACTGAAGCTTTCTTT
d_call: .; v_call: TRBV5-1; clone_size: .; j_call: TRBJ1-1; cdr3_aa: CASSFNREAFF; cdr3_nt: TGCGCCAGCAGCTTTAACAGAGAAGCTTTCTTT
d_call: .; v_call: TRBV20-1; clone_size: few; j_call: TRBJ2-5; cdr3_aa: CSPRPSLLQETQYF; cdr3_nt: TGCAGTCCTCGACCCAGCCTACTGCAAGAGACCCAGTACTTC
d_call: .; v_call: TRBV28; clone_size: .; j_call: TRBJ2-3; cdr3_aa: CASSLPLGLTDTQYF; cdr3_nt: TGTGCCAGCAGTTTACCGCTTGGACTCACAGATACGCAGTATTTT
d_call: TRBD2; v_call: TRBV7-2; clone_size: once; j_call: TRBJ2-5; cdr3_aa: CASSRRLAGGRETQYF; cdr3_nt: TGTGCCAGCAGTCGTAGACTAGCGGGAGGTCGAGAGACCCAGTACTTC
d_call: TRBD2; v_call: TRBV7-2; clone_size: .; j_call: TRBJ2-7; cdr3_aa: CASSPVGLAPSYEQYF; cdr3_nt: TGTGCCAGCAGCCCGGTCGGACTAGCGCCATCCTACGAGCAGTACTTC